Each of the 21 T cell receptor beta chains below was sequenced from the same sample in a study of blood T cell repertoires in COVID-19. Sequencing used immunoSEQ multiplex PCR; TCRdb keeps in-frame clones, though not all of them. The sample holds about 470,000 clones, roughly 87% seen once. Input material: PBMCs or T cells enriched from blood (not recorded which). These receptor sequences come from a woman between 18 and 29 years old who had recovered from COVID-19.

The J gene is TRBJ1-2, the V gene TRBV6-5; the D is unclear. Trimming pared 6 bases from V and 6 bases from J, leaving 14 bases between. CDR3 length: 13 amino acids. The germline CDR1 and CDR2 sequences are MNHEY and SVGAGI. CDR3 nucleotides: TGTGCCAGCAGCCTCGGGAAGGGCCATGGCTACACCTTC. Translation: CASSLGKGHGYTF.

The chain carries TRBV18 and TRBJ2-3, with a possible D match to TRBD2 (5 bases). V was pared by 2 bases and J by 11 bases, with 14 bases between. This CDR3 contains 13 residues. Germline V CDR1 and CDR2: KGHSH, LQKENI. The CDR3 DNA reads as TGTGCCAGCTCACCAAAGAGGGTCACCATGCAGTATTTT. Its protein product is CASSPKRVTMQYF.

The V gene is TRBV19, the J gene TRBJ2-4; a possible D gene is TRBD2 (6 bases). The CDR3 is 15 residues long. V was pared by 5 bases and J by 6 bases, with 17 bases between. Germline CDR1 reads LNHDA; CDR2 reads SQIVND (reference sequence). The CDR3 DNA reads as TGTGCCAGTAGTGGTGGAGGGATGGTGGGAAACATTCAGTACTTC. The encoded protein is CASSGGGMVGNIQYF. The complete variable domain, with remaining parts taken from reference TRBV19 and TRBJ2-4, reads DGGITQSPKYLFRKEGQNVTLSCEQNLNHDAMYWYRQDPGQGLRLIYYSQIVNDFQKGDIAEGYSVSREKKESFPLTVTSAQKNPTAFYLCASSGGGMVGNIQYFGAGTRLSVL.

For this clone: Other nucleotide sequences from this sample produce the same CDR3. V is TRBV27 and J is TRBJ1-6; weak D call: TRBD1 (5 bases). Germline V gene lookup returns CDR1 MNHEY and CDR2 SMNVEV (reference sequence). Trimming removed 2 bases from V and 6 bases from J, with 8 bases in between. There are 14 residues in the CDR3. The CDR3 loop is CASSLRQPNSPLHF. The CDR3 nucleotides read TGTGCCAGCAGTTTAAGACAGCCTAATTCACCCCTCCACTTT.

The chain carries TRBV9 and TRBJ1-2; no firm D call. V lost 0 bases, J lost 0 bases, and 6 bases lay in between. CDR1 and CDR2 (germline): SGDLS, YYNGEE. The CDR3 consists of 14 residues. The CDR3 DNA sequence: TGTGCCAGCAGCGTAGGGGAGGCTAACTATGGCTACACCTTC. Its translation: CASSVGEANYGYTF.

V is TRBV7-9 and J is TRBJ2-5; possible D gene TRBD1, 6 bases. CDR1 and CDR2 from the germline V gene are SEHNR and FQNEAQ (reference sequence). CDR3 length: 15 residues. Trimming took 1 base from V and 1 from J, leaving 10 bases between them. The CDR3 nucleotides read TGTGCCAGCAGCTTAGAAGGGGGTTTCCAAGAGACCCAGTACTTC. Protein product: CASSLEGGFQETQYF. The full variable domain, with the rest looked up from reference TRBV7-9 and TRBJ2-5, is DTGVSQNPRHKITKRGQNVTFRCDPISEHNRLYWYRQTLGQGPEFLTYFQNEAQLEKSRLLSDRFSAERPKGSFSTLEIQRTEQGDSAMYLCASSLEGGFQETQYFGPGTRLLVL.

This rearrangement joins TRBV2 to TRBJ1-1; 7 bases match TRBD1. This CDR3 has 14 residues. Germline trimming cut 5 bases from V and 8 bases from J; bases unmatched to any gene: 11. Germline-derived CDR1 and CDR2 are SNHLY and FYNNEI. CDR3 bases: TGTGCCAGCAGTCTTTGGGACAGCAGGAACGAAGCTTTCTTT. It encodes CASSLWDSRNEAFF.

The chain carries TRBV7-2 and TRBJ2-7, with TRBD1 matching 9 bases. Germline V CDR1 and CDR2: SGHTA, FQGNSA. The CDR3 is 18 amino acids. J gave up 4 bases and V 5 bases, and 18 bases lay outside the gene matches. CDR3: CASSPRTGEFATRYEQYF. In nucleotides, the CDR3 is TGTGCCAGCAGCCCCAGGACAGGGGAGTTCGCCACCCGATACGAGCAGTACTTC.

This chain joins TRBV2 and TRBJ1-2; D is perhaps TRBD1 (6 bases). In germline, CDR1 is SNHLY, CDR2 FYNNEI. This CDR3 has 15 amino acids. Trimming cost V 5 bases and J 4 bases, with 17 bases left between them. CDR3 residues: CASSPSGGTPYGYTF. Here the CDR3 DNA reads TGTGCCAGCAGTCCATCCGGGGGGACACCCTATGGCTACACCTTC.

This rearrangement joins TRBV11-3 to TRBJ1-1, with D perhaps matching TRBD1 (5 bases). V gave up 6 bases and J gave up 4 bases, with 12 bases separating them. This CDR3 contains 13 residues. In germline, CDR1 is SGHNT, CDR2 YENEEA. CDR3 bases: TGTGCCAGCAGTACCGGACACCTCACTGAAGCTTTCTTT. Translating it yields CASSTGHLTEAFF.

This sequence joins TRBV7-6 and TRBJ2-3; 13 bases line up with TRBD2. Trimming removed 1 base from V and 5 bases from J; junction bases left unmatched: 3. This CDR3 is 16 amino acids long. The V gene's germline CDR1 is SGHVS and CDR2 FNYEAQ. The chain's CDR3 is CASSLGTSGGQDTQYF. CDR3 bases: TGTGCCAGCAGCTTAGGGACTAGCGGGGGCCAAGATACGCAGTATTTT.

The J gene is TRBJ1-2, the V gene TRBV10-3; D ambiguous. V was shortened by 8 bases and J by 6 bases, with 10 bases between the two germline ends. The CDR3 sequence is 11 residues long. Germline CDR1 is ENHRY and CDR2 is SYGVKD. CDR3 coding DNA: TGTGCCATCGCTGGAAGCGATGGCTACACCTTC. Its protein is CAIAGSDGYTF.

This chain connects TRBV18 to TRBJ1-1; TRBD1 agrees at 7 bases. Germline lookup yields CDR1 KGHSH and CDR2 LQKENI. Losses at the gene ends were 5 bases for V and 0 bases for J; bases not matched to a gene: 3. This CDR3 spans 14 amino acids. The CDR3 spells CASSSGQLNTEAFF. CDR3 bases: TGTGCCAGCTCATCGGGACAGTTGAACACTGAAGCTTTCTTT. The entire variable domain, with the rest obtained from reference TRBV18 and TRBJ1-1, is as follows: NAGVMQNPRHLVRRRGQEARLRCSPMKGHSHVYWYRQLPEEGLKFMVYLQKENIIDESGMPKERFSAEFPKEGPSILRIQQVVRGDSAAYFCASSSGQLNTEAFFGQGTRLTVV.

Written as DNA, the CDR3 is TGTGCCAGCAGTTTAGGGGGGTCGGGACGGACTGAAGCTTTCTTT. Its protein is CASSLGGSGRTEAFF. J is TRBJ1-1 and V is TRBV27; TRBD1 is a possible D gene (5 bases). The CDR3 runs 15 residues. With 2 bases removed from V and 5 bases from J, the gap between germline ends came to 15 bases. The V gene's germline CDR1 is MNHEY and CDR2 SMNVEV (reference sequence).

The V and J genes are TRBV28 and TRBJ1-4; no clear D. Trimming pared 10 bases from V and 7 bases from J, leaving 7 bases between. The CDR3 consists of 10 residues. From germline, CDR1 is MDHEN and CDR2 SYDVKM. The CDR3 DNA follows: TGTGCCACGAAGAGTGAAAAACTGTTTTTT. Translated: CATKSEKLFF.

The V call is TRBV2, the J call TRBJ2-7; D unresolved. V was trimmed by 3 bases and J by 3 bases, leaving 6 bases between them. This CDR3 has 12 residues. Looked up from germline, CDR1 is SNHLY and CDR2 is FYNNEI. The CDR3 is CASSDASYEQYF. The CDR3, as DNA: TGTGCCAGCAGTGACGCTAGCTACGAGCAGTACTTC.

The V gene is TRBV5-4, the J gene TRBJ1-4; D gene ambiguous. The CDR3 sequence is 15 residues long. With 0 bases removed from V and 2 bases from J, the gap between germline ends came to 8 bases. Germline V lookup: CDR1 SGHNT, CDR2 YYREEE (reference sequence). CDR3: CASSLGRVTNEKLFF. The DNA of the CDR3 is TGTGCCAGCAGCTTGGGGCGGGTCACTAATGAAAAACTGTTTTTT.

The V and J genes are TRBV6-5 and TRBJ1-3; D gene unclear. This CDR3 has 14 amino acids. Germline CDR1 reads MNHEY; CDR2 reads SVGAGI. Between the trimmed V and J ends, which lost 5 bases and 1 base, there was a span of 9 bases. The CDR3, as DNA: TGTGCCAGCAGTCGGGAAGAATCTGGAAACACCATATATTTT. As protein: CASSREESGNTIYF.

The genes are TRBV2 and TRBJ1-2, with no clear D. V lost 4 bases and J 4 bases, leaving 4 bases between the germline ends. Germline CDR1 and CDR2: SNHLY and FYNNEI. CDR3 length: 11 residues. CDR3: CASSAFYGYTF. The CDR3, as DNA: TGTGCCAGCAGTGCCTTCTATGGCTACACCTTC.

The chain uses TRBV6-5 and TRBJ1-2, with D unresolved. The germline V gene encodes CDR1 MNHEY and CDR2 SVGAGI. The V and J ends lost 6 bases and 3 bases respectively, with 11 bases between them. The CDR3 has 13 amino acids. The CDR3 DNA reads as TGTGCCAGCAGGGACGAGGGATACTATGGCTACACCTTC. It specifies CASRDEGYYGYTF.

The CDR3 is CAWRQRTTYGYTF. CDR3 DNA: TGTGCCTGGAGACAGAGGACAACCTATGGCTACACCTTC. The chain carries TRBV30 and TRBJ1-2; the D gene is possibly TRBD1 (5 bases). V lost 3 bases and J lost 4, with 12 bases in between. The germline V gene encodes CDR1 GTSNPN and CDR2 SVGIG (reference sequence). The CDR3 runs to 13 residues.